This entry lists 7 T cell receptor beta chains sequenced from one sample in a study of cytomegalovirus exposure and HLA in healthy donors. The data were produced by immunoSEQ multiplex PCR, yet TCRdb's version contains in-frame clones alone and is incomplete. The sample lists about 57,000 clones, roughly 93% seen once, with 5.8% in the top ten. The specimen was PBMCs. Receptors originate from a young woman in good health and CMV-seronegative.

The chain has TRBV5-1 and TRBJ2-5, with 11 bases lining up with TRBD2. J gave up 5 bases and V 3 bases, and 6 bases lay outside the gene matches. Germline CDR1 is SGHRS and CDR2 is YFSETQ. This CDR3 is 15 amino acids long. CDR3 nucleotide sequence: TGCGCCAGCAGCTCCCTACTAGCGGGGGAGGAGACCCAGTACTTC. Its translation: CASSSLLAGEETQYF.

The chain joins TRBV6-4 to TRBJ2-3, with D tentatively TRBD1 (6 bases). CDR1 is MRHNA and CDR2 is SNTAGT in the germline V gene. Trimming pared 2 bases from V and 2 bases from J, leaving 17 bases between. The CDR3 runs 17 residues. This chain's CDR3 is CASSDRVRDTPTDTQYF. CDR3 nucleotide sequence: TGTGCCAGCAGTGACCGAGTTCGGGACACCCCCACAGATACGCAGTATTTT.

V usage is TRBV5-1 and J usage is TRBJ2-6, with D hard to call. Per the germline V gene, CDR1 is SGHRS and CDR2 is YFSETQ. This CDR3 spans 14 amino acids. V was clipped by 5 bases and J by 0 bases, with 6 bases between them. The CDR3 bases are TGCGCCAGCAGGGAGCGCTCTGGGGCCAACGTCCTGACTTTC. Translating gives CASRERSGANVLTF.

This clone has only one observation. The chain is built from TRBV7-8 and TRBJ1-2; a weak D match, TRBD1 (5 bases). This CDR3 has 14 residues. Germline CDR1 and CDR2: SGHVS and FQNEAQ. Between the trimmed V and J ends, which lost 2 bases and 4 bases, there was a span of 11 bases. The CDR3 loop reads CASSLREGSYGYTF. The CDR3 DNA sequence: TGTGCCAGCAGCTTACGGGAGGGGAGCTATGGCTACACCTTC.

The gene calls are TRBV15 and TRBJ2-5, with 13 bases identical to TRBD2. J was trimmed by 3 bases and V by 3 bases; bases with no gene match: 10. From germline, CDR1 is LNHNV and CDR2 YYDKDF (reference sequence). There are 18 residues in the CDR3. The CDR3 nucleotides read TGTGCCACCAGCAGTGAGACCCCCGGACTAGCGGGGGAAGAGACCCAGTACTTC. As protein: CATSSETPGLAGEETQYF.

The chain uses TRBV13 and TRBJ2-1, with 14 bases matching TRBD2. CDR3 length: 15 amino acids. Germline trimming cut 4 bases from V and 10 bases from J; bases unmatched to any gene: 6. Germline values: CDR1 PRHDT, CDR2 FYEKMQ (reference sequence). The CDR3 loop is CASSWGLAGVREQFF. CDR3 bases: TGTGCCAGCAGCTGGGGACTAGCGGGAGTACGAGAGCAGTTCTTC.

The table lists this clone with a few counts. The rearrangement uses TRBV6-1 and TRBJ2-5; 7 bases match TRBD2. The CDR3 loop spans 15 amino acids. V was clipped by 2 bases and J by 5 bases; unmatched bases: 8. From germline, CDR1 is MNHNS and CDR2 SASEGT. The CDR3 DNA is TGTGCCAGCAGTGAATTCACCGACGGGGGGGAGACCCAGTACTTC. Its protein product is CASSEFTDGGETQYF.